Here is one TCR beta chain with its context. Its antigen is still unknown. These data belong to a study of cytomegalovirus exposure and HLA in healthy donors. As for the study in general: Unique TCRs numbering roughly 80 million, obtained from HLA-typed donors, made up an early data release. Overall study findings and caveats: Over 150 TCR beta chains were listed as cytomegalovirus-associated. The sole available immune exposure information was CMV serostatus. Reportedly, TCR beta sequences accurately predicted HLA-A and HLA-B alleles in most subjects.

The CDR3 length is 14 residues. The V segment lost 5 bases and the J segment 3 bases; nucleotides outside the gene matches: 6. In germline, CDR1 is SGHAT, CDR2 FQNNGV. The PCR was carried out with 60 Vbeta primers and 13 Jbeta primers. TCRdb's table, derived via immunoSEQ multiplex PCR, lists solely in-frame clones and lacks some. The sample holds about 100,000 clones, 60% to 85% seen once. The specimen sequenced was PBMCs. The clonotype originates from a young woman in good health and CMV-seropositive. The genes are TRBV11-2 and TRBJ2-5; 7 bases are shared with TRBD2. CDR3 nucleotide sequence: TGTGCCAGCAGCCTCCCGGGGGGAAAAGAGACCCAGTACTTC. The encoded protein is CASSLPGGKETQYF.